This T cell receptor (beta chain) was observed in a study of blood T cell repertoires in COVID-19. The overall study: Sites in the United States, Italy and Spain provided acute and convalescent COVID-19 samples.

The sample holds a few counts of this clone. V lost 1 base, J lost 2 bases, and 6 bases stayed unmatched. CDR1 and CDR2 (germline): SGHTA, FQGNSA. The CDR3 contains 16 residues. The Seattle patients, enrolled during active infection, were followed longitudinally. As handled by the study authors: Researchers report that nucleated cell counts were estimated from reference gene primer amplification. TCRdb keeps only in-frame clones here, not all; method: immunoSEQ multiplex PCR. V and J calls and clone size are those listed in that table; D and trimming were worked out from the DNA. In the table there are about 290,000 clones, about nine tenths of which are singletons.

This chain joins TRBV7-2 and TRBJ1-2; 8 nucleotides line up with TRBD1. The material sequenced was peripheral blood. The sequence came from a woman aged 25 to 39 with COVID-19, enrolled during active disease. CDR3 residues: CASSLVGTGLNYGYTF. CDR3 DNA: TGTGCCAGCAGCTTAGTGGGGACAGGCCTAAACTATGGCTACACCTTC.